The rows below give T cell receptor beta chains drawn from one sample of a study of OX40 agonist ivuxolimab in advanced cancers. Profiling relied on immunoSEQ multiplex PCR, and the TCRdb table lists in-frame clones only, not all of them. The sample has around 34,000 clones, 81% seen once. This specimen was CD4+ or CD8+ T cells sorted from blood, taken in a trial of the OX40 agonist ivuxolimab. These receptors all stem from an adult with an advanced solid tumor such as melanoma, head and neck, liver or kidney cancer. Each CDR3 is given with its conserved first and last residue. The D gene is left open where the match is weak. A row's size may be missing; if present it is once, few, many or a size class.

J gene,clone size,V gene,D gene,CDR3 DNA,CDR3 protein
TRBJ1-6,NA,TRBV7-9,NA,TGTGCCAGCAGCGCGAGCGGGGGGAGATCACCCCTCCACTTT,CASSASGGRSPLHF
TRBJ1-1,once,TRBV7-2,NA,TGTGCCAGCAGCTTAGGTTCCGGAATGAACACTGAAGCTTTCTTT,CASSLGSGMNTEAFF
TRBJ2-5,NA,TRBV18,NA,TGTGCCAGCTCATTGGGCCAACAAGAGACCCAGTACTTC,CASSLGQQETQYF
TRBJ2-7,NA,TRBV2,TRBD2,TGTGCCAGCACTGCCCGACTAGCGGGTTCTTCCGAGCAGTACTTC,CASTARLAGSSEQYF
TRBJ2-7,NA,TRBV2,NA,TGTGCCAGCAGTGAGGGTGGCTACGAGCAGTACTTC,CASSEGGYEQYF
TRBJ2-2,once,TRBV18,TRBD1,TGTGCCAGCTCACACTGGGGACAGGGAGAAGGGAACACCGGGGAGCTGTTTTTT,CASSHWGQGEGNTGELFF
TRBJ1-6,NA,TRBV9,NA,TGTGCCAGAAAAATAGGGGGGGACAATAATGTTCCCCTCCACTTT,CARKIGGDNNVPLHF
TRBJ2-7,NA,TRBV11-1,TRBD1,TGTGCCAGCAGCGGGACAGGGGGCTACGAGCAGTACTTC,CASSGTGGYEQYF
TRBJ1-1,NA,TRBV10-2,NA,TGCGCCAGCAGTGACCACAGGGTTAGGTCAGCTTTCTTT,CASSDHRVRSAFF
TRBJ1-5,medium-sized,TRBV2,TRBD1,TGTGCCAGCAGTGACGGGACAGGGGGCCTTCAGCCCCAGCATTTT,CASSDGTGGLQPQHF
TRBJ2-7,NA,TRBV21-1,NA,TGTGCCAGCGGATCCGGGACGGGTGAGCAGTACTTC,CASGSGTGEQYF
TRBJ1-2,NA,TRBV5-8,NA,TGTGCCAGCAGCCTCGACAGAACGGGGCAATATGGCTACACCTTC,CASSLDRTGQYGYTF
TRBJ1-6,NA,TRBV9,TRBD1,TGTGCCAGCAGCGTGAGACAGGGGGAATCACCCCTCCACTTT,CASSVRQGESPLHF
TRBJ2-7,few,TRBV19,TRBD1,TGTGCCAGTACGTCCCGGGACAGAGCCTACGAGCAGTACTTC,CASTSRDRAYEQYF
TRBJ2-5,NA,TRBV11-2,TRBD1,TGTGCCAGCAGCTTAGGTCGAGGGGGCTGGCAAGAGACCCAGTACTTC,CASSLGRGGWQETQYF
TRBJ1-2,NA,TRBV10-3,NA,TGTGCCATCAGTGCCCTTTTGACGGACTATGGCTACACCTTC,CAISALLTDYGYTF
TRBJ2-1,few,TRBV7-2,TRBD1,TGTGCCAGCAGCAAGGACAGGGACAATGAGCAGTTCTTC,CASSKDRDNEQFF
TRBJ1-6,NA,TRBV19,NA,TGTGCCAGTAGTACATACGAGGACCTGTCCTATAATTCACCCCTCCACTTT,CASSTYEDLSYNSPLHF
TRBJ1-2,NA,TRBV9,NA,TGTGCCAGCAGCGCTCGGGGGTATGGTTTCGGCTACACCTTC,CASSARGYGFGYTF
TRBJ2-3,NA,TRBV7-3,TRBD1,TGTGCCAGCAGTCCAGGGGGATTGAGCACAGATACGCAGTATTTT,CASSPGGLSTDTQYF
TRBJ2-1,NA,TRBV7-9,TRBD1,TGTGCCAGCAGCCGTGGGGCAGGGGGCCACAATGAGCAGTTCTTC,CASSRGAGGHNEQFF
TRBJ1-5,NA,TRBV5-6,TRBD1,TGTGCCAGCAGCTTGGCAGGGGGGGATCAGCCCCAGCATTTT,CASSLAGGDQPQHF
TRBJ2-5,NA,TRBV7-2,NA,TGTGCCAGCAGTTGGGGGGGGCTCCAAGAGACCCAGTACTTC,CASSWGGLQETQYF
TRBJ1-4,medium-sized,TRBV2,NA,TGTGCCAGCGGAGGCAATAAACTGTTTTTT,CASGGNKLFF
TRBJ1-5,few,TRBV6-6,NA,TGTGCCAGCAGTTACCAGGGCAATAGCAATCAGCCCCAGCATTTT,CASSYQGNSNQPQHF
TRBJ2-7,NA,TRBV5-4,TRBD2,TGTGCCAGCAGGGGTACTAGCGGGAGCTCCTACGAGCAGTACTTC,CASRGTSGSSYEQYF
TRBJ2-1,NA,TRBV19,TRBD1,TGTGCCAGTACTCCCCCGGACAGGGCGGGTGAGCAGTTCTTC,CASTPPDRAGEQFF
TRBJ2-7,NA,TRBV5-1,TRBD1,TGCGCCAGCAGCTTGGGTGGGACAGGTACCTACGAGCAGTACTTC,CASSLGGTGTYEQYF
TRBJ2-1,NA,TRBV9,TRBD2,TGTGCCAGCAGCCCCCTAAGCGGGGGGGCCTTCAATGAGCAGTTCTTC,CASSPLSGGAFNEQFF
TRBJ1-5,once,TRBV19,NA,TGTGCCAGTAGTATGGCACAGGGAGACCAGCCCCAGCATTTT,CASSMAQGDQPQHF
TRBJ1-1,few,TRBV4-1,NA,TGCGCAACCACATCGGGGGAGAGAGGGTTTACTGAAGCTTTCTTT,CATTSGERGFTEAFF
TRBJ2-7,NA,TRBV4-1,NA,TGCGCCAGCAGCCCCGGGGGTGGGAGGAGTTCCTACGAGCAGTACTTC,CASSPGGGRSSYEQYF
TRBJ2-5,NA,TRBV7-3,TRBD2,TGTGCCAGCGGGAGGGGCCGAGGAGAGACCCAGTACTTC,CASGRGRGETQYF
TRBJ2-3,NA,TRBV10-3,NA,TGTGCCATCAGGGTGGGGGGCACAGATACGCAGTATTTT,CAIRVGGTDTQYF
TRBJ1-4,NA,TRBV19,NA,TGTGCCAGTAGTAATTCTGCCGTTTCGGAAAAACTGTTTTTT,CASSNSAVSEKLFF
TRBJ1-2,once,TRBV7-2,NA,TGTGCCAGCAGCGGATCGTACAGGAACTCCTATGGCTACACCTTC,CASSGSYRNSYGYTF
TRBJ2-5,NA,TRBV5-1,TRBD2,TGCGCCAGCAGCTTGTCTAGCGGGGGGCTAGAGACCCAGTACTTC,CASSLSSGGLETQYF
TRBJ2-3,NA,TRBV7-8,NA,TGTGCCAGCAGCTTAGCGAACACAGATACGCAGTATTTT,CASSLANTDTQYF
TRBJ2-2,NA,TRBV2,TRBD2,TGTGCCAGCAGTAGGATACTAGCGGGAGGGCCCGACACCGGGGAGCTGTTTTTT,CASSRILAGGPDTGELFF
TRBJ2-3,NA,TRBV10-3,NA,TGTGCCACCGTTCGAGCAGGGAGGAGCACAGATACGCAGTATTTT,CATVRAGRSTDTQYF
TRBJ1-2,NA,TRBV6-5,NA,TGTGCCAGCACTAAAAAGGGGCTCTTTCGTGGCTACACCTTC,CASTKKGLFRGYTF
TRBJ1-6,NA,TRBV2,NA,TGTGCTATACGGCGGGGGGGAAATTCACCCCTCCACTTT,CAIRRGGNSPLHF
TRBJ1-3,NA,TRBV27,NA,TGTGCCAGCAGTACCCACGGGGGGGTAAGGGGAAACACCATATATTTT,CASSTHGGVRGNTIYF
TRBJ1-5,NA,TRBV30,NA,TGTGCCTGGAGCTTGAACAGGGCCTGGGGCCAGCCCCAGCATTTT,CAWSLNRAWGQPQHF
TRBJ2-3,NA,TRBV7-6,TRBD2,TGTGCCAGCAGCTCCCTAGCGGGGGGTTACACAGATACGCAGTATTTT,CASSSLAGGYTDTQYF
TRBJ2-5,once,TRBV5-1,TRBD2,TGCGCCAGCACTCGAGGTACGGGAGGTCGGACCCAGTACTTC,CASTRGTGGRTQYF
TRBJ2-3,NA,TRBV15,TRBD2,TGTGCCACCAGCCCGGTAGCGGGTTCTCGCACAGATACGCAGTATTTT,CATSPVAGSRTDTQYF
TRBJ2-7,NA,TRBV4-3,NA,TGCGCCAGCAGCCAAGATGCCAGTTTCTCCTACGAGCAGTACTTC,CASSQDASFSYEQYF
TRBJ2-3,NA,TRBV28,NA,TGTGCCAGCAGTTTATCAAGACTCCCTCGTGAAGCAGATACGCAGTATTTT,CASSLSRLPREADTQYF
TRBJ2-7,NA,TRBV19,NA,TGTGCCAGTAGTTATACCGGGACCGGGTACGAGCAGTACTTC,CASSYTGTGYEQYF
TRBJ2-5,NA,TRBV11-2,NA,TGTGCCAGCAGCTTAGTGGGCGGGGCCGTAGTTTGGCAAGAGACCCAGTACTTC,CASSLVGGAVVWQETQYF
TRBJ1-5,few,TRBV4-1,NA,TGCGCCAGCAGCCAAGAGGCCTTGAACAGTTTCGATAGCAATCAGCCCCAGCATTTT,CASSQEALNSFDSNQPQHF
TRBJ2-4,NA,TRBV5-5,TRBD2,TGTGCCAGCAGCTACTCTGGGGGGGACGCCCGGGGCATTCAGTACTTC,CASSYSGGDARGIQYF